This T cell receptor beta chain was sequenced during a study of cytomegalovirus exposure and HLA in healthy donors. The protocol was immunoSEQ multiplex PCR, while the TCRdb copy is restricted to in-frame clones and leaves out a portion. The data show hundreds of thousands of clones, with around 86% seen just once and 0.8% to 0.85% held by the top ten. The ends lost 0 bases at V and 9 bases at J; junction bases unmatched: 8. The CDR3 consists of 16 residues. Germline CDR1 reads LGHNA; CDR2 reads YNFKEQ. This TCR derives from a woman aged 18-29 years in good health and CMV-seronegative. The chain recombines TRBV4-2 with TRBJ2-2; 9 bases are a match to TRBD1. The sequencing input was PBMCs. Written as DNA, the CDR3 is TGTGCCAGCAGCCAAGATGGGACAGGGCAGGGCTGGGAGCTGTTTTTT. This codes for CASSQDGTGQGWELFF.